What follows are 27 T cell receptor beta chains derived from one specimen sequenced in a study of patients and donors after allogeneic stem cell transplantation. TCRdb re-analysed the RT-PCR reads in MiXCR, keeping a single row per CDR3 protein. The sample carries roughly 940,000 distinct CDR3 sequences, around 17% recorded once. The sequenced sample consisted of blood, either unsorted or a sorted T cell fraction (not recorded which). These receptors were taken from a human donor who was either an allogeneic HSCT recipient or a stem cell or donor lymphocyte infusion donor (not recorded which). It is not recorded whose cells these are; they may come from a transplant donor.

This clonotype was observed a handful of times. The V and J genes are TRBV6-5 and TRBJ1-3, with TRBD1 matching over 7 bases. The CDR3 runs to 15 residues. V shed 3 bases and J 2 bases; nucleotides not matched to a gene: 4. CDR1 and CDR2 (germline): MNHEY, SVGAGI. As DNA, the CDR3 is TGTGCCAGCAGTTATCTACAGGGGACTGGAAACACCATATATTTT. It is translated as CASSYLQGTGNTIYF.

The chain joins TRBV10-3 to TRBJ2-7; 14 nucleotides align to TRBD2. CDR3 length equals 13 residues. V lost 11 bases to trimming and J lost 4 bases; unmatched junction nucleotides: 4. CDR1 and CDR2 from the germline V gene are ENHRY and SYGVKD. Here the CDR3 DNA reads TGTGCCGTCCGGACTAGCGGGGGGTACGAGCAGTACTTC. As protein: CAVRTSGGYEQYF.

The chain recombines TRBV24-1 with TRBJ2-7; 7 nucleotides line up with TRBD1. The length of the CDR3 is 15 residues. Losses at the gene ends were 2 bases for V and 2 bases for J; bases not matched to a gene: 5. Germline V lookup: CDR1 KGHDR, CDR2 SFDVKD. Here the CDR3 reads CATSDSQGDAYEQYF. In DNA, the CDR3 is TGTGCCACCAGTGATTCCCAGGGGGACGCCTACGAGCAGTACTTC.

The V call is TRBV30, the J call TRBJ1-2; TRBD1 is a possible D gene (5 bases). Germline V CDR1 and CDR2: GTSNPN, SVGIG (reference sequence). The CDR3 totals 12 residues. The V gene lost 4 bases and the J gene lost 7 bases, with 13 bases spanning the gap. The CDR3 loop reads CAWTIGVGGYTF. The CDR3 bases are TGTGCCTGGACCATAGGGGTGGGTGGCTACACCTTC.

The rearrangement uses TRBV7-7 and TRBJ2-5; 11 bases are shared with TRBD2. Germline loops: CDR1 SSHAT, CDR2 FNYEAQ (reference sequence). CDR3 length equals 19 residues. With V trimmed by 5 bases and J by 1 base, 15 bases remained unmatched. The CDR3 DNA is TGTGCCAGCAGCCCCGGGAGACTAGCGGGACGTACCGTCCAAGAGACCCAGTACTTC. It encodes CASSPGRLAGRTVQETQYF. Combining the CDR3 with reference TRBV7-7 and TRBJ2-5 gives the whole variable domain GAGVSQSPRYKVTKRGQDVTLRCDPISSHATLYWYQQALGQGPEFLTYFNYEAQPDKSGLPSDRFSAERPEGSISTLTIQRTEQRDSAMYRCASSPGRLAGRTVQETQYFGPGTRLLVL.

In its sample, this clonotype was seen a few times. This rearrangement joins TRBV12-3 or TRBV12-4 to TRBJ1-1; D gene uncertain. This CDR3 region has 15 residues. With 4 bases removed from V and 1 base from J, the gap between germline ends came to 13 bases. The CDR3 loop reads CASSSDINRNTEAFF. The CDR3 region has the DNA TGTGCCAGCAGTTCAGATATCAACAGGAACACTGAAGCTTTCTTT.

The V call is TRBV7-6, the J call TRBJ1-4; D is possibly TRBD1 (6 bases). The germline V and J ends were trimmed by 5 bases and 5 bases, with 12 bases remaining between them. This CDR3 contains 14 residues. Looked up from germline, CDR1 is SGHVS and CDR2 is FNYEAQ. The CDR3 is CASSPQGRNEKLFF. CDR3 in DNA: TGTGCCAGCAGCCCTCAGGGGCGCAATGAAAAACTGTTTTTT.

This clonotype was seen many times. This rearrangement joins TRBV7-8 to TRBJ2-1, with TRBD1 matching over 8 bases. V dropped 1 base and J dropped 5; count of bases not matched to a gene: 7. Germline-derived CDR1 and CDR2 are SGHVS and FQNEAQ. The CDR3 is 16 amino acids. In nucleotides, the CDR3 is TGTGCCAGCAGCTTAGTAGGGCAGGGGGCGGACAATGAGCAGTTCTTC. As protein: CASSLVGQGADNEQFF. Supplemented by reference TRBV7-8 and TRBJ2-1, the full variable domain reads GAGVSQSPRYKVAKRGQDVALRCDPISGHVSLFWYQQALGQGPEFLTYFQNEAQLDKSGLPSDRFFAERPEGSVSTLKIQRTQQEDSAVYLCASSLVGQGADNEQFFGPGTRLTVL.

This chain joins TRBV5-6 and TRBJ1-1; 9 positions agree with TRBD1. The CDR3 is 15 residues long. Germline-derived CDR1 and CDR2 are SGHDT and YYEEEE. V was pared by 0 bases and J by 6 bases, with 6 bases of the junction left unmatched. CDR3 DNA: TGTGCCAGCAGCTTGGCCGGACAGGGGTTCGCTGAAGCTTTCTTT. Its protein is CASSLAGQGFAEAFF.

This chain joins TRBV10-3 and TRBJ2-3; the match to TRBD2 covers 9 bases. With 3 bases clipped from V and 3 bases from J, the junction kept 10 bases outside the gene matches. The V gene's germline CDR1 is ENHRY and CDR2 SYGVKD. The CDR3 totals 17 residues. CDR3 DNA: TGTGCCATCAGTGAAAGGTCAGGCGGGGGGGTTACAGATACGCAGTATTTT. Amino acid sequence: CAISERSGGGVTDTQYF.

V is TRBV19 and J is TRBJ1-2; TRBD1 matches at 8 bases. This CDR3 has 16 residues. Trimming at V came to 3 bases and at J to 8 bases, leaving 14 bases not matched to a gene. Per the germline V gene, CDR1 is LNHDA and CDR2 is SQIVND (reference sequence). CDR3 DNA: TGTGCCAGTAGTATCCGGACAGGGCCTGCTTCTTGGGGCTACACCTTC. This gives the protein CASSIRTGPASWGYTF.

This clonotype came up a few times. CDR3 amino acids: CASSVEGLGNEQFF. The CDR3 coding sequence is TGTGCCAGCAGCGTAGAGGGCCTCGGCAATGAGCAGTTCTTC. This chain uses TRBV9 with TRBJ2-1; no clear D gene. This CDR3 comprises 14 residues. The germline CDR1 and CDR2 sequences are SGDLS and YYNGEE. The germline V and J ends were trimmed by 0 bases and 6 bases, with 10 bases remaining between them.

In this sample, this clonotype turned up a few times. This sequence joins TRBV7-3 and TRBJ2-1, with 14 bases identical to TRBD2. This CDR3 has 16 amino acids. V gave up 2 bases and J gave up 10 bases; unmatched junction bases: 7. Germline lookup yields CDR1 SGHTA and CDR2 FQGTGA. The CDR3 DNA reads TGTGCCAGCAGCTTAGTCGGGACTAGCGGGAGTAGCGAGCAGTTCTTC. Translated: CASSLVGTSGSSEQFF.

This clonotype was seen many times. This chain connects TRBV12-3 or TRBV12-4 to TRBJ2-3; D might be TRBD2 (6 bases). The CDR3 runs to 13 residues. The V and J ends lost 1 base and 11 bases respectively, with 13 bases between them. CDR3 sequence: CASSLVPGVEQYF. The CDR3 DNA reads as TGTGCCAGCAGTTTAGTACCGGGAGTGGAGCAGTATTTT.

This clonotype appeared a few times. The chain combines TRBV5-1 with TRBJ2-5, with 7 bases fitting TRBD2. CDR1 and CDR2 from the germline V gene are SGHRS and YFSETQ. V dropped 3 bases and J dropped 5; count of bases not matched to a gene: 13. CDR3 length: 16 residues. CDR3 loop: CASSWGTREGRETQYF. The CDR3 DNA reads TGCGCCAGCAGCTGGGGAACTAGGGAGGGCCGGGAGACCCAGTACTTC.

The rearrangement links TRBV7-2 to TRBJ2-1; D perhaps matches TRBD2 (5 bases). From germline, CDR1 is SGHTA and CDR2 FQGNSA. Trimming stripped 0 bases from V and 15 bases from J, with 9 bases between. CDR3 length: 11 amino acids. CDR3 bases: TGTGCCAGCAGCTTAGCACTAGTTTGGTTCTTC. It codes for CASSLALVWFF.

This clonotype was observed a handful of times. The chain carries TRBV19 and TRBJ1-5, with 9 bases matching TRBD1. CDR1 is LNHDA and CDR2 is SQIVND in the germline V gene (reference sequence). The CDR3 is 17 residues long. V was clipped by 1 base and J by 3 bases; unmatched bases: 7. CDR3 nucleotide sequence: TGTGCCAGTAGTATAGTTACCGGGACAGGGCTCAATCAGCCCCAGCATTTT. The encoded protein is CASSIVTGTGLNQPQHF.

This clonotype appeared a few times. The chain joins TRBV12-3 or TRBV12-4 to TRBJ2-2, with D maybe TRBD1 (5 bases). V was cut by 5 bases and J by 2 bases, with 9 bases left in between. The CDR3 is made up of 14 amino acids. The CDR3 is CASSMTVNTGELFF. CDR3 nucleotide sequence: TGTGCCAGCAGTATGACAGTTAACACCGGGGAGCTGTTTTTT.

This clonotype was observed a handful of times. The rearrangement uses TRBV5-1 and TRBJ2-1, with 7 bases fitting TRBD2. This CDR3 is 15 amino acids long. Unmatched junction bases numbered 8, after V lost 4 bases and J lost 4 bases. Germline lookup yields CDR1 SGHRS and CDR2 YFSETQ. CDR3 loop: CASSPSGDRYNEQFF. DNA of the CDR3: TGCGCCAGCAGCCCGAGCGGGGATCGGTACAATGAGCAGTTCTTC.

The V and J genes are TRBV11-2 and TRBJ1-1; D ambiguous. V was shortened by 2 bases and J by 5 bases, with 12 bases between the two germline ends. The CDR3 totals 14 residues. The germline V gene encodes CDR1 SGHAT and CDR2 FQNNGV. For the CDR3, the DNA is TGTGCCAGCAGCTTACGGTTTGCGGATACTGAAGCTTTCTTT. Amino acids: CASSLRFADTEAFF.

The CDR3 loop reads CASRAAQDYYEQYF. CDR3 bases: TGTGCCAGCAGAGCGGCCCAGGACTACTACGAGCAGTACTTC. The V and J genes are TRBV6-1 and TRBJ2-7; weak D call: TRBD2 (6 bases). Trimming pared 6 bases from V and 3 bases from J, leaving 15 bases between. The CDR3 runs 14 residues. The germline gives CDR1 MNHNS, CDR2 SASEGT.

The CDR3 nucleotides read TGTGCCTGGAGTGTACAAGGGGTGGGGAACACTGAAGCTTTCTTT. It codes for CAWSVQGVGNTEAFF. This sequence joins TRBV30 and TRBJ1-1; possibly TRBD1 for D (5 bases). The germline V gene has CDR1 GTSNPN and CDR2 SVGIG (reference sequence). The CDR3 loop spans 15 amino acids. V lost 0 bases and J lost 1, with 12 bases in between.

In its sample, this clonotype was seen a few times. The genes are TRBV25-1 and TRBJ1-1; D unresolved. With 8 bases removed from V and 8 bases from J, the gap between germline ends came to 12 bases. CDR1 and CDR2 (germline): MGHDK, SYGVNS. CDR3 length: 11 residues. The CDR3: CASLRAGEAFF. In DNA, the CDR3 is TGTGCCAGCCTTAGGGCGGGGGAAGCTTTCTTT.

A few counts support this clonotype. The chain recombines TRBV25-1 with TRBJ1-5; tentative D call: TRBD1 (5 bases). Germline V gene sequence: CDR1 MGHDK, CDR2 SYGVNS. Trimming took off 6 bases at V and 2 bases at J, with 11 bases between the two ends. The CDR3 covers 14 residues. The CDR3 protein is CASRGWGGNQPQHF. Here the CDR3 DNA reads TGTGCCAGCAGAGGTTGGGGGGGCAATCAGCCCCAGCATTTT.

This clonotype was found many times. This chain joins TRBV12-3 or TRBV12-4 and TRBJ2-3; no clear D. The CDR3 loop spans 14 amino acids. Trimming took off 0 bases at V and 2 bases at J, with 6 bases between the two ends. Here the CDR3 reads CASSLAGITDTQYF. The CDR3 DNA sequence: TGTGCCAGCAGTTTAGCGGGCATCACAGATACGCAGTATTTT.

This chain joins TRBV7-9 and TRBJ2-5, with 8 bases identical to TRBD2. This CDR3 comprises 16 residues. The J segment lost 1 base and the V segment lost 4 bases, leaving 8 bases of the junction unmatched. Looked up from germline, CDR1 is SEHNR and CDR2 is FQNEAQ (reference sequence). The CDR3 DNA reads as TGTGCCAGCAGCTCATTGGGTCTAGCGGGCCAAGAGACCCAGTACTTC. It codes for CASSSLGLAGQETQYF.

This clonotype was observed many times. The rearrangement links TRBV12-3 or TRBV12-4 to TRBJ1-1; D may be TRBD1 (5 bases). This CDR3 contains 11 residues. The V end lost 10 bases, the J end lost 8 bases, and 14 bases lay between the germline ends. Written as DNA, the CDR3 is TGTGCCACGCAGGGTTTCCTCGAAGCTTTCTTT. It specifies CATQGFLEAFF.